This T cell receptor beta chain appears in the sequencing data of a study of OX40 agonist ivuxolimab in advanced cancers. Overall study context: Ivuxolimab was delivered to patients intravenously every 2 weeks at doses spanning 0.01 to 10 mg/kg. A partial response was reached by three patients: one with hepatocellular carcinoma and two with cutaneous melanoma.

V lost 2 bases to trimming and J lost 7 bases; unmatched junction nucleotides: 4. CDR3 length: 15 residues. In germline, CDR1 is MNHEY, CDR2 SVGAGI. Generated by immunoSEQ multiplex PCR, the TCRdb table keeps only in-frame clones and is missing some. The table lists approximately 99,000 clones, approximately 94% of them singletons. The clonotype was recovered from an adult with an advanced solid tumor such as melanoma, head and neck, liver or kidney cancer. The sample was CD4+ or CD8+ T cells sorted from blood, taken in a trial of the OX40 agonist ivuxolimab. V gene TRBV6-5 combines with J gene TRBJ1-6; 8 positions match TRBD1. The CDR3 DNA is TGTGCCAGCAGTTACGGACAGGGCCTCAATTCACCCCTCCACTTT. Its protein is CASSYGQGLNSPLHF.